This TCR beta chain stems from a study of human T cells and chemical hapten exposure. Study as a whole: Investigators sensitized around 2 cm by around 2 cm of upper inner arm skin with 2% DPC. Across the whole study, which lasted 20 to 30 weeks, patients were given diphenylcyclopropenone on the scalp once a week.

Sample time point: pre-sensitization, week 0. Regarding treatment: therapeutic diphenylcyclopropenone sensitization with weekly scalp DPC. How the authors handled the data: Ranging from about 20,000 to 700,000, TCR counts per sample had a median value of roughly 96,000. TCRdb reprocessed the RACE reads with MiXCR, giving one entry per CDR3 protein. The V and J calls follow TCRdb's processing rather than the paper's. The repertoire includes more than 250,000 distinct CDR3 sequences, 7% to 10% of them detected once, and roughly 2.5% sits in the top ten. The CDR3 covers 15 residues. Trimming removed 1 base from V and 5 bases from J; junction bases left unmatched: 3. In germline, CDR1 is SGHDT, CDR2 YYEEEE.

Sequenced material: whole blood, taken in connection with sensitization to the hapten diphenylcyclopropenone (DPC). The origin of this receptor is a woman aged 40 to 55 with alopecia areata. Some clones in this sample may be carry-over from other donors' samples. The chain joins TRBV5-6 to TRBJ1-4; 9 positions agree with TRBD1. The CDR3 DNA sequence: TGTGCCAGCAGCTTGATGGGACAGGGCAATGAAAAACTGTTTTTT. Translating it yields CASSLMGQGNEKLFF. Complete variable domain (other parts from reference TRBV5-6 and TRBJ1-4): DAGVTQSPTHLIKTRGQQVTLRCSPKSGHDTVSWYQQALGQGPQFIFQYYEEEERQRGNFPDRFSGHQFPNYSSELNVNALLLGDSALYLCASSLMGQGNEKLFFGSGTQLSVL.